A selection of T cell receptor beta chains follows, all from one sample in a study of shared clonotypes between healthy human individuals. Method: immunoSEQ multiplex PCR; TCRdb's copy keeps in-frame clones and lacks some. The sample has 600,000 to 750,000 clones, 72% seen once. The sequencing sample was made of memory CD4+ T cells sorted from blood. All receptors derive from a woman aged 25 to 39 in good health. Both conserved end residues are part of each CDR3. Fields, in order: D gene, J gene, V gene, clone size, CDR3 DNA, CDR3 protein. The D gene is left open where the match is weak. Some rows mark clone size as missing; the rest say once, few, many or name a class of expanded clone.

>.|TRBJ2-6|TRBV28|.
TGTGCCTGTGGCTCGACGGGCGCCAACGTCCTGACTTTC
CACGSTGANVLTF
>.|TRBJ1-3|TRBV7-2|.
TGTGCCAGCAGCTTAGATCGGGGTGGAAACACCATATATTTT
CASSLDRGGNTIYF
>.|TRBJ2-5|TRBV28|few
TGTGCCAGCAGTTTAAGAGAGACCCAGTACTTC
CASSLRETQYF
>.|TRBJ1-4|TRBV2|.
TGTGCCAGCAAAATTTGGACCTCAACTAATGAAAAACTGTTTTTT
CASKIWTSTNEKLFF
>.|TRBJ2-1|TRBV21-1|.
TGTGCCAGCAGCAAAGGGGGGGCCCCGGACTACAATGAGCAGTTCTTC
CASSKGGAPDYNEQFF
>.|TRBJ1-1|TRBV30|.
TGTGCCTGGAGGGGGGCAGGGCGGCGGGAAGCTTTCTTT
CAWRGAGRREAFF
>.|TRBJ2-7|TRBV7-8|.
TGTGCCAGCAGCTTAGTTAGGCAATCCTACGAGCAGTACTTC
CASSLVRQSYEQYF
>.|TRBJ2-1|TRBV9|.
TGTGCCAGCAGCCCCCACACAGGTGTAAATGAGCAGTTCTTC
CASSPHTGVNEQFF
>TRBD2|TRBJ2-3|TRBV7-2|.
TGTGCCAGCAGCCCCAAGGGACTAGCGGTATTCACAGATACGCAGTATTTT
CASSPKGLAVFTDTQYF
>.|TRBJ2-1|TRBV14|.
TGTGCCAGCAGCCAGGGGACCGGGACGGTATACAATGAGCAGTTCTTC
CASSQGTGTVYNEQFF
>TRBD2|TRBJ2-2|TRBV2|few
TGTGCCAGAGGGACTAGCGGGAACACCGGGGAGCTGTTTTTT
CARGTSGNTGELFF
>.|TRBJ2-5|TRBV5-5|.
TGTGCCAGCAGCTTAAGGACTAGGGGGGAGATGGAGACCCAGTACTTC
CASSLRTRGEMETQYF
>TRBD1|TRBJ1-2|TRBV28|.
TGTGCCAGCAGACTTACAGGGGGCGGCTATGGCTACACCTTC
CASRLTGGGYGYTF
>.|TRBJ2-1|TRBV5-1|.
TGCGCCAGCAGCTTGGACAGGGTACAGTATGCCGTCAATGAGCAGTTCTTC
CASSLDRVQYAVNEQFF
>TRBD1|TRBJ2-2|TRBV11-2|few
TGTGCCAGCAGTAGACAGGGGGCGGTCGGGGAGCTGTTTTTT
CASSRQGAVGELFF
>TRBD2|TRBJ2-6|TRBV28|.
TGTGCCAGCAGTAGCATAGGGACTAGCGGGAGCCGCTCTGGGGCCAACGTCCTGACTTTC
CASSSIGTSGSRSGANVLTF
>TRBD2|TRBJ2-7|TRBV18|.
TGTGCCAGCTCACGCATAGCGGGAACCCCCTACGAGCAGTACTTC
CASSRIAGTPYEQYF
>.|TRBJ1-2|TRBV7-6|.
TGTGCCAGCAGCTTAATTGCCGGCAGTTCTAACTATGGCTACACCTTC
CASSLIAGSSNYGYTF
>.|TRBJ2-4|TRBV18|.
TGTGCCAGCTCACCATTATCCCACGGAGAAAACATTCAGTACTTC
CASSPLSHGENIQYF
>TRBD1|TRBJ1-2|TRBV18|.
TGTGCCAGCTCACCCACAACTTACAGGGGTGATGGCTACACCTTC
CASSPTTYRGDGYTF
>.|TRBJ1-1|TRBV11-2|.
TGTGCCAGCAGCTTGCGGCAGGGAAACACTGAAGCTTTCTTT
CASSLRQGNTEAFF
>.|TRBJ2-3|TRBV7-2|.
TGTGCCAGCAGCTTATGGGTTGGGGGGGGCAGCACAGATACGCAGTATTTT
CASSLWVGGGSTDTQYF
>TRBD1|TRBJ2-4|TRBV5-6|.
TGTGCCAGCAGCTTGGCACGGGACAGGTTGGCCAAAAACATTCAGTACTTC
CASSLARDRLAKNIQYF
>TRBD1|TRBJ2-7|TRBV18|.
TGTGCCAGCTCACCGGCGGGCAGGGGGCTCGACGAGCAGTACTTC
CASSPAGRGLDEQYF
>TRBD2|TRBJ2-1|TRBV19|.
TGTGCCAGTAGTACACGACTAGCGGAGTACAATGAGCAGTTCTTC
CASSTRLAEYNEQFF
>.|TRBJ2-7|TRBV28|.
TGTGCCAGCAGTCCCCTTGGTACAGGAACTCTCTACGAGCAGTACTTC
CASSPLGTGTLYEQYF
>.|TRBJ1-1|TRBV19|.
TGTGCCAGTAGGGGACAAGAGAACACTGAAGCTTTCTTT
CASRGQENTEAFF
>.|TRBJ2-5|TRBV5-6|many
TGTGCCAGCAGCTTGGCGACGGAGACCCAGTACTTC
CASSLATETQYF
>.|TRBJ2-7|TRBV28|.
TGTGCCAGCAGTTTATTGGGACGGTTCGGCTACGAGCAGTACTTC
CASSLLGRFGYEQYF
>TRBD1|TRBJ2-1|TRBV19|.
TGTGCCAGTACGGGACAGGTAAACAATGAGCAGTTCTTC
CASTGQVNNEQFF
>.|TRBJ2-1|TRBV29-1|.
TGCAGCGTTCATACTAATTACAATGAGCAGTTCTTC
CSVHTNYNEQFF
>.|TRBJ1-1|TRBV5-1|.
TGCGCCAGCAGCCATCCGACAGAGGGCACTGAAGCTTTCTTT
CASSHPTEGTEAFF
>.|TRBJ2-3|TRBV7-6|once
TGTGCCAGCTTCCCCACCGCTTTCTCCACCGCGGGTCGCGGGAAGGGAGATACGCAGTATTTT
CASFPTAFSTAGRGKGDTQYF
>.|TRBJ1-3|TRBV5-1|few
TGCGCCAGCAGCGACCCAAGCTCTGGAAACACCATATATTTT
CASSDPSSGNTIYF
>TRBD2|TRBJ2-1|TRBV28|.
TGTGCCAGCAACTCACTAGCGGGAGGTTATGAGCAGTTCTTC
CASNSLAGGYEQFF
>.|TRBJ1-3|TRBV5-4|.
TGTGCCAGCAGCTTAAAGGGGGGCCAGTGGAACACCATATATTTT
CASSLKGGQWNTIYF
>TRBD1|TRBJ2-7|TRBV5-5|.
TGTGCCAGCAGAACACCGGGACAGAATTACGAGCAGTACTTC
CASRTPGQNYEQYF
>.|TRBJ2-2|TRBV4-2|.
TGTGCCAGCAGGCAGTTCCGTACGACCGGGGAGCTGTTTTTT
CASRQFRTTGELFF
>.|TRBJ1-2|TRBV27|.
TGTGCCAGCAGTTCCTACAAACTAGTCGGCTACACCTTC
CASSSYKLVGYTF
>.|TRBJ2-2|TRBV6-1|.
TGTGCCAGCAACACCCACAGGGCCACCGGGGAGCTGTTTTTT
CASNTHRATGELFF
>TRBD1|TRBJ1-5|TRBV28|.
TGTGCCAGCAGTTCCGGGACAGGTGGACAGCCCCAGCATTTT
CASSSGTGGQPQHF
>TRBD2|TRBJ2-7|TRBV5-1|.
TGCGCCAGCAGCCGGACTAGTGGCGCCGTCGAGCAGTACTTC
CASSRTSGAVEQYF
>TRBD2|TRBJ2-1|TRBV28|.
TGTGCCAGCATAGCGGGAGGGTCCTACAATGAGCAGTTCTTC
CASIAGGSYNEQFF
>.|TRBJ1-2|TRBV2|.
TGTGCCAGCAGTGTGTATGGTGTGAACCGTAACTATGGCTACACCTTC
CASSVYGVNRNYGYTF
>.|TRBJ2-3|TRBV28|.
TGTGCCAGCAGTCCTCCCCCCAGCTACCGAAGGGGGGATACGCAGTATTTT
CASSPPPSYRRGDTQYF
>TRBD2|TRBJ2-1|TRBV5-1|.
TGCGCCAGCAGCCCTAGTGGGACTAGCGGCAACAATGAGCAGTTCTTC
CASSPSGTSGNNEQFF
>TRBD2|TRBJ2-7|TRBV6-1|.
TGTGCCAGCAGTGGAACGGTGGCTCCGGGACTAGCGGGAGGGTACGAGCAGTACTTC
CASSGTVAPGLAGGYEQYF
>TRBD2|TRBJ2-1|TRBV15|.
TGTGCCACCAGCAGCCGGGGGGTGAGCGGGGCCTACAATGAGCAGTTCTTC
CATSSRGVSGAYNEQFF